This TCR beta chain was recorded in a study of blood T cells in healthy people across ages. Study details: Researchers report that template switching captured about one barcoded beta molecule per two T cells.

With a J-beta primer mix and a sample-barcoded 5' primer, a second PCR ran about 7 to 12 cycles. Every cDNA molecule bore a tag from a template-switch adaptor containing 12 random nucleotides. From the 5' RACE reads, TCRdb called clonotypes with MiXCR, one entry per CDR3 protein. The table shows roughly 800,000 distinct CDR3 sequences, with 58% occurring only once. Study-wide results and caveats: Among T cells, TCR beta diversity per million cells dropped roughly linearly as age rose.

The authors drew approximately 9 milliliters of peripheral blood from each donor. A remark on this clonotype: Antigen: not known.

Deletions cut 6 bases from V and 0 bases from J, with 11 bases between. Germline-derived CDR1 and CDR2 are MNHNS and SASEGT. CDR3 length: 14 amino acids. The sequence derives from a man aged 25-40 years in good health. V gene TRBV6-1 combines with J gene TRBJ1-1; D remains ambiguous. The sample consisted of blood. For the CDR3, the DNA is TGTGCCAGCAGATATGGACTGCTGAACACTGAAGCTTTCTTT. Encoded protein: CASRYGLLNTEAFF.